The 27 T cell receptor beta chains below were found in one sample sequenced in a study of T cell changes during pregnancy in multiple sclerosis. Sequencing was performed with immunoSEQ multiplex PCR; in TCRdb, only in-frame clones are kept and a portion is missing. The sample lists 90,000 or so clones; more than 90% were seen once. This material consisted of peripheral blood, taken in the first trimester of pregnancy. Every receptor here comes from a female donor with multiple sclerosis, enrolled in a pregnancy study.

This clone was detected only once. This sequence joins TRBV9 and TRBJ2-1, with TRBD2 matching over 10 bases. There are 17 residues in the CDR3. V dropped 0 bases and J dropped 11; count of bases not matched to a gene: 14. Germline loops: CDR1 SGDLS, CDR2 YYNGEE. The DNA for the CDR3 is TGTGCCAGCAGCGTAGCTAGGACTAGCGGCCATGGAGGGCAGCAGTTCTTC. Its protein is CASSVARTSGHGGQQFF.

Here the CDR3 reads CASTGGLRYEQFF. CDR3 nucleotide sequence: TGTGCCAGCACTGGAGGACTACGCTATGAGCAGTTCTTC. The V gene is TRBV2, the J gene TRBJ2-1, with D maybe TRBD2 (6 bases). From germline, CDR1 is SNHLY and CDR2 FYNNEI. Trimming pared 7 bases from V and 8 bases from J, leaving 15 bases between. The CDR3 loop spans 13 amino acids.

The rearrangement uses TRBV27 and TRBJ2-7; 7 nucleotides match TRBD1. Germline values: CDR1 MNHEY, CDR2 SMNVEV (reference sequence). This CDR3 region has 17 residues. Trimming at V came to 1 base and at J to 4 bases, leaving 13 bases not matched to a gene. CDR3 residues: CASSLFYAGQANYEQYF. The CDR3 DNA sequence: TGTGCCAGCAGTTTATTCTATGCCGGACAGGCCAATTACGAGCAGTACTTC.

A single count supports this clone. V is TRBV11-3 and J is TRBJ1-2, with unresolved D. The germline V gene encodes CDR1 SGHNT and CDR2 YENEEA. V lost 4 bases to trimming and J lost 2 bases, with 8 bases between them. CDR3 length: 13 residues. This CDR3 is CASSSGSNYGYTF. As DNA, the CDR3 is TGTGCCAGCAGCTCCGGGTCAAACTATGGCTACACCTTC.

This sequence joins TRBV9 and TRBJ2-7; 7 nucleotides agree with TRBD1. Germline-derived CDR1 and CDR2 are SGDLS and YYNGEE. Unmatched junction bases numbered 14, after V lost 2 bases and J lost 6 bases. This CDR3 contains 16 residues. The CDR3 here is CASSVEGRQGGGEQYF. DNA of the CDR3: TGTGCCAGCAGCGTCGAAGGTCGACAGGGCGGCGGCGAGCAGTACTTC.

J is TRBJ2-5 and V is TRBV9; no reliable D call. The V end lost 3 bases, the J end lost 5 bases, and 17 bases lay between the germline ends. In germline, CDR1 is SGDLS, CDR2 YYNGEE. The CDR3 covers 15 residues. CDR3 region: CASSGGVRLSETQYF. The CDR3 nucleotides are TGTGCCAGCAGCGGAGGCGTCCGGCTTTCGGAGACCCAGTACTTC.

V usage is TRBV4-2 and J usage is TRBJ2-5; 7 nucleotides agree with TRBD2. Per germline, CDR1 LGHNA and CDR2 YNFKEQ. The CDR3 sequence is 18 residues long. V dropped 1 base and J dropped 2; count of bases not matched to a gene: 13. Here the CDR3 reads CASSQGGGSGTQQETQYF. CDR3 DNA: TGTGCCAGCAGCCAAGGGGGGGGAAGCGGCACCCAACAAGAGACCCAGTACTTC.

The V and J genes are TRBV29-1 and TRBJ2-7; tentative D call: TRBD2 (7 bases). The CDR3 covers 15 residues. CDR1 is SQVTM and CDR2 is ANQGSEA in the germline V gene. V gave up 4 bases and J gave up 7 bases, with 23 bases separating them. CDR3 sequence reads: CSVGSEWGGSGEQYF. CDR3 bases: TGCAGCGTTGGTTCTGAGTGGGGGGGCTCCGGAGAGCAGTACTTC.

This sequence joins TRBV4-3 and TRBJ2-1, with a possible D match to TRBD2 (6 bases). The germline V and J ends were trimmed by 0 bases and 9 bases, with 21 bases remaining between them. Germline loops: CDR1 LGHNA, CDR2 YSLEER. This CDR3 region has 17 residues. The CDR3 bases are TGCGCCAGCAGCCAAGAGGAGGGTTTGCGGTCGCATGGTGAGCAGTTCTTC. It codes for CASSQEEGLRSHGEQFF.

In its sample, this clone was seen once. The V and J genes are TRBV19 and TRBJ2-1; 11 bases are a match to TRBD2. Germline-derived CDR1 and CDR2 are LNHDA and SQIVND (reference sequence). Trimming at V came to 6 bases and at J to 4 bases, leaving 14 bases not matched to a gene. This CDR3 spans 18 amino acids. The CDR3 DNA follows: TGTGCCAGTAGCCCGGGACAGAGACTAGCGGGATGGTACAATGAGCAGTTCTTC. It specifies CASSPGQRLAGWYNEQFF.

V and J are TRBV19 and TRBJ2-1; D possibly corresponds to TRBD2 (6 bases). V was shortened by 9 bases and J by 8 bases, with 26 bases between the two germline ends. The V gene's germline CDR1 is LNHDA and CDR2 SQIVND (reference sequence). The CDR3 runs to 16 residues. CDR3 sequence: CASSYHREVREDEQFF. The CDR3 DNA reads TGTGCCAGCTCCTACCATAGGGAGGTGCGTGAGGATGAGCAGTTCTTC.

This sequence joins TRBV27 and TRBJ2-1; TRBD2 agrees at 11 bases. CDR3 length: 16 amino acids. Germline-derived CDR1 and CDR2 are MNHEY and SMNVEV (reference sequence). V was pared by 10 bases and J by 4 bases, with 12 bases of the junction left unmatched. In nucleotides, the CDR3 is TGTGCCACAGGGGGCCTTAGCGGGAGGGGTTACAATGAGCAGTTCTTC. Translation: CATGGLSGRGYNEQFF.

V usage is TRBV28 and J usage is TRBJ2-7; 15 nucleotides line up with TRBD2. The junction had 10 bases not matched to a gene; V was cut back by 7 bases and J by 9 bases. Germline V gene data show CDR1 as MDHEN and CDR2 as SYDVKM. CDR3 length: 15 residues. CDR3 DNA sequence: TGTGCCAGCAAACCGGGACTAGCGGGAGGCGTCGTGCAGTACTTC. Protein product: CASKPGLAGGVVQYF. The whole variable domain, filled in from reference TRBV28 and TRBJ2-7, reads DVKVTQSSRYLVKRTGEKVFLECVQDMDHENMFWYRQDPGLGLRLIYFSYDVKMKEKGDIPEGYSVSREKKERFSLILESASTNQTSMYLCASKPGLAGGVVQYFGPGTRLTVT.

The CDR3 bases are TGTGCCAGCAGAAATTTCAGAAGCTCTGGAAACACCATATATTTT. It codes for CASRNFRSSGNTIYF. This rearrangement joins TRBV11-2 to TRBJ1-3; D unresolved. The CDR3 is 15 residues long. The V gene lost 6 bases and the J gene lost 0 bases, with 12 bases spanning the gap. From germline, CDR1 is SGHAT and CDR2 FQNNGV.

The chain links TRBV28 to TRBJ1-1; D possibly corresponds to TRBD1 (5 bases). The CDR3 has 14 amino acids. Trimming took off 6 bases at V and 5 bases at J, with 16 bases between the two ends. Germline CDR1 and CDR2: MDHEN and SYDVKM. CDR3 residues: CASRDRGGWTEAFF. The CDR3 DNA sequence: TGTGCCAGCAGGGATCGGGGGGGATGGACTGAAGCTTTCTTT.

This clone appeared a single time. This chain joins TRBV29-1 and TRBJ2-7, with a tentative D call TRBD1 (5 bases). The CDR3 extends over 13 amino acids. Germline lookup yields CDR1 SQVTM and CDR2 ANQGSEA. V was clipped by 2 bases and J by 4 bases, with 12 bases between them. CDR3 region: CSVEWPQGYEQYF. The CDR3 DNA sequence: TGCAGCGTTGAATGGCCTCAGGGTTACGAGCAGTACTTC.

The chain uses TRBV29-1 and TRBJ1-1, with D possibly TRBD1 on 6 matching bases. Trimming pared 1 base from V and 11 bases from J, leaving 14 bases between. The CDR3 covers 12 residues. Germline assignment: CDR1 SQVTM and CDR2 ANQGSEA. The CDR3, as DNA: TGCAGCGTTGAAGGTCCACCCCAGGGGGCTTTCTTT. Translated: CSVEGPPQGAFF. The full variable domain, its missing parts supplied by reference TRBV29-1 and TRBJ1-1, is SAVISQKPSRDICQRGTSLTIQCQVDSQVTMMFWYRQQPGQSLTLIATANQGSEATYESGFVIDKFPISRPNLTFSTLTVSNMSPEDSSIYLCSVEGPPQGAFFGQGTRLTVV.

In its sample, this clone was seen a few times. The V call is TRBV4-1, the J call TRBJ1-5, with D uncertain. The CDR3 loop spans 15 amino acids. Per germline, CDR1 MGHRA and CDR2 YSYEKL. V was shortened by 0 bases and J by 5 bases, with 11 bases between the two germline ends. In nucleotides, the CDR3 is TGCGCCAGCAGCCAAGATGAATGGGGAGATCAGCCCCAGCATTTT. Translation gives CASSQDEWGDQPQHF.

The CDR3 sequence: CASSLTGSQPQHF. CDR3 DNA sequence: TGTGCCAGCAGTTTAACAGGGTCTCAGCCCCAGCATTTT. V usage is TRBV27 and J usage is TRBJ1-5; tentative D call: TRBD1 (6 bases). The CDR3 extends over 13 amino acids. V lost 2 bases and J lost 6, with 8 bases in between. Germline V CDR1 and CDR2: MNHEY, SMNVEV (reference sequence).

The chain links TRBV7-9 to TRBJ2-1; D may be TRBD1 (5 bases). With 7 bases removed from V and 1 base from J, the gap between germline ends came to 14 bases. Per the germline V gene, CDR1 is SEHNR and CDR2 is FQNEAQ (reference sequence). This CDR3 is 15 amino acids long. Here the CDR3 reads CASTPDSPSYNEQFF. CDR3 nucleotides: TGTGCCAGCACTCCAGACAGCCCTTCCTACAATGAGCAGTTCTTC.

The CDR3 here is CASSYTGRKGTEAFF. DNA for the CDR3: TGTGCCAGCAGCTATACAGGCCGAAAGGGCACTGAAGCTTTCTTT. The rearrangement joins TRBV7-9 to TRBJ1-1; a weak D match, TRBD1 (5 bases). The CDR3 spans 15 residues. Deletions cut 4 bases from V and 4 bases from J, with 16 bases between. Germline V gene data show CDR1 as SEHNR and CDR2 as FQNEAQ (reference sequence).

V and J are TRBV4-2 and TRBJ2-1; 10 bases fit TRBD2. Germline-derived CDR1 and CDR2 are LGHNA and YNFKEQ. There are 15 residues in the CDR3. V lost 0 bases, J lost 6 bases, and 2 bases stayed unmatched. CDR3 sequence reads: CASSQEAGGPNEQFF. The CDR3 nucleotides read TGTGCCAGCAGCCAAGAAGCGGGAGGGCCCAATGAGCAGTTCTTC.

In this sample, this clone turned up once. The chain recombines TRBV13 with TRBJ1-5; D unresolved. CDR1 PRHDT and CDR2 FYEKMQ come from the germline V gene (reference sequence). This CDR3 is 13 amino acids long. Trimming took 2 bases from V and 4 from J, leaving 6 bases between them. In DNA, the CDR3 is TGTGCCAGCAGCTTAAGCCGGAATCAGCCCCAGCATTTT. Protein sequence: CASSLSRNQPQHF.

This chain uses TRBV9 with TRBJ2-1; 12 bases fit TRBD2. CDR1 and CDR2 (germline): SGDLS, YYNGEE. This CDR3 is built from 15 residues. Germline trimming cut 4 bases from V and 9 bases from J; bases unmatched to any gene: 8. The CDR3 sequence: CASSPLAGGYGEQFF. The DNA of the CDR3 is TGTGCCAGCAGCCCTCTAGCGGGAGGGTACGGTGAGCAGTTCTTC.

The rearrangement uses TRBV27 and TRBJ2-3; 7 bases are a match to TRBD2. Germline-derived CDR1 and CDR2 are MNHEY and SMNVEV (reference sequence). Trimming at V came to 7 bases and at J to 0 bases, leaving 4 bases not matched to a gene. The CDR3 covers 14 residues. The CDR3 sequence: CASIGGGSTDTQYF. CDR3 nucleotides: TGTGCCAGCATCGGCGGGGGAAGCACAGATACGCAGTATTTT.

The V and J genes are TRBV5-1 and TRBJ2-7; weak D call: TRBD1 (5 bases). Germline V gene lookup returns CDR1 SGHRS and CDR2 YFSETQ. The CDR3 consists of 14 residues. V lost 2 bases and J lost 2, with 11 bases in between. Written as DNA, the CDR3 is TGCGCCAGCAGCTTCGGCAGGGATCCCTACGAGCAGTACTTC. It is translated as CASSFGRDPYEQYF.

The chain uses TRBV5-6 and TRBJ1-1; D ambiguous. V was cut by 1 base and J by 4 bases, with 8 bases left in between. Per the germline V gene, CDR1 is SGHDT and CDR2 is YYEEEE. The CDR3 runs to 13 residues. CDR3 nucleotides: TGTGCCAGCAGCTTGAAGGCGGGCACTGAAGCTTTCTTT. It codes for CASSLKAGTEAFF.